The 6 T cell receptor beta chains listed next were all sequenced from one sample in a study of blood T cell repertoires in COVID-19 (dated by TCRdb to the early 2020s). Libraries were constructed by the immunoSEQ multiplex PCR assay. The clones in this table, taken by TCRdb from immuneACCESS, are in-frame only. Not every clone is retained; where verified, under half of the shortfall comes from an unresolved V gene, and the cause of the rest is unknown. Present in this sample are approximately 70,000 clones, 70% to 90% of which were seen just once. The ten largest make up about 21% of the sample. Material: peripheral blood. The receptors stem from a human donor in a cohort sampled during active COVID-19.

This clone was observed a single time. V gene TRBV5-1 combines with J gene TRBJ2-6, with D possibly matching TRBD2 (5 bases). The CDR3 covers 16 residues. Germline values: CDR1 SGHRS, CDR2 YFSETQ. V shed 4 bases and J shed 0 bases, with 11 bases lying between them. The CDR3 DNA reads as TGCGCCAGCAGCGCCCGGGGTATCTCTGGGGCCAACGTCCTGACTTTC. Protein sequence: CASSARGISGANVLTF.

The chain joins TRBV4-1 to TRBJ1-5, with TRBD1 matching over 9 bases. CDR1 is MGHRA, CDR2 YSYEKL, per germline. J was trimmed by 1 base and V by 3 bases; bases with no gene match: 4. This CDR3 has 16 amino acids. CDR3 loop: CASSHPGQGSNQPQHF. The CDR3 DNA reads TGCGCCAGCAGCCATCCCGGACAGGGGAGCAATCAGCCCCAGCATTTT.

The V call is TRBV28, the J call TRBJ1-2, with D possibly matching TRBD1 (6 bases). Germline CDR1 MDHEN, CDR2 SYDVKM. This CDR3 comprises 17 residues. V was clipped by 6 bases and J by 5 bases, with 25 bases between them. CDR3 sequence reads: CASSRTSRGARGYGYTF. The CDR3 nucleotides read TGTGCCAGCAGCCGGACAAGCCGGGGGGCGCGAGGTTATGGCTACACCTTC.

This sequence joins TRBV7-2 and TRBJ2-5, with 7 bases that match TRBD2. CDR1 is SGHTA, CDR2 FQGNSA, per germline. J gave up 0 bases and V 2 bases, and 6 bases lay outside the gene matches. The CDR3 runs 16 residues. The CDR3 is CASSLWSAGDQETQYF. The DNA for the CDR3 is TGTGCCAGCAGCTTATGGTCGGCGGGAGACCAAGAGACCCAGTACTTC.

This clone was picked up one time. The chain is built from TRBV10-2 and TRBJ2-7; D may be TRBD1 (5 bases). CDR1 and CDR2 (germline): WSHSY, SAAADI. The germline V and J ends were trimmed by 6 bases and 4 bases, with 16 bases remaining between them. The length of the CDR3 is 14 residues. The CDR3 coding sequence is TGCGCCAGCAGGAAGGGGCAGAATAATTACGAGCAGTACTTC. Translating gives CASRKGQNNYEQYF.

This clone occurred once. CDR3 sequence: CASSPLPILTGTEAFF. For the CDR3, the DNA is TGTGCCAGCTCACCACTCCCTATCCTAACGGGCACTGAAGCTTTCTTT. The gene calls are TRBV18 and TRBJ1-1, with unresolved D. V shed 1 base and J shed 4 bases, with 16 bases lying between them. In germline, CDR1 is KGHSH, CDR2 LQKENI. The CDR3 loop spans 16 amino acids.